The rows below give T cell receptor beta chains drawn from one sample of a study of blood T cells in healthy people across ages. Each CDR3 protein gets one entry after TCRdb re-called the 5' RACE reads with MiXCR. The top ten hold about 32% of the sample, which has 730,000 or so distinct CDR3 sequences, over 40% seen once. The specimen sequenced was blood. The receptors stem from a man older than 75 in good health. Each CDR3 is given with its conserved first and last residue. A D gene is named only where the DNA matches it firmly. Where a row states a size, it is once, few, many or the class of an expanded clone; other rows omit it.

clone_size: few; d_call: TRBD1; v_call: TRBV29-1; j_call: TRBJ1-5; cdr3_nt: TGCAGCGTTACTACCGCCGGGACAGCTAGCAATCAGCCCCAGCATTTT; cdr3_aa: CSVTTAGTASNQPQHF
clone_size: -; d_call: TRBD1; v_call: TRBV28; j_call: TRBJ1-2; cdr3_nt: TGTGCCAGCAGCATAGGACAGGGACCGGTCGCCCGCGGCTACACCTTC; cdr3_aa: CASSIGQGPVARGYTF
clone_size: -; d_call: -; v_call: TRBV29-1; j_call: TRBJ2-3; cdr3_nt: TGCAGCGTTGACCTGGACGGACCCGCAGATACGCAGTATTTT; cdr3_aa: CSVDLDGPADTQYF
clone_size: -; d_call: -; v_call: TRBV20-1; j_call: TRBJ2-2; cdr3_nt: TGCAGTGCTAGAGATCAGGGTGGGGAGCTGTTTTTT; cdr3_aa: CSARDQGGELFF
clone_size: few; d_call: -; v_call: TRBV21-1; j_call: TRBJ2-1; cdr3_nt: TGTGCCAGCAGCAAAGAGCTAGCGGACTTTTACAATGAGCAGTTCTTC; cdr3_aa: CASSKELADFYNEQFF
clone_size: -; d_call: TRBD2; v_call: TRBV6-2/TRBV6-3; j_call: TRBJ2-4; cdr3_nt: TGTGCCAGCAGTTCGGGGGGTTCCTTAGCCAAAAACATTCAGTACTTC; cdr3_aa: CASSSGGSLAKNIQYF
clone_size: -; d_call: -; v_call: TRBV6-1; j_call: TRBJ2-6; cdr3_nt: TGTGCCAGCAGTGATAATCCGGGGGTAGGGGCCAACGTCCTGACTTTC; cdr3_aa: CASSDNPGVGANVLTF
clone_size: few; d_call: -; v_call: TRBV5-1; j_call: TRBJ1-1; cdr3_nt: TGCGCCAGCAGCTTGGGATCGGGTTTGAACACTGAAGCTTTCTTT; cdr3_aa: CASSLGSGLNTEAFF
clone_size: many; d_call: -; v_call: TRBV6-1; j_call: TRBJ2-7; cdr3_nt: TGTGCCAGCAGTGGACACAGCGAGCAGTACTTC; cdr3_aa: CASSGHSEQYF
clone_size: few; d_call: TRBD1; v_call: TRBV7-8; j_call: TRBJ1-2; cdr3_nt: TGTGCCAGCAGCCCAGGGGGGACAGGGTTAGGGAGAGGCTATGGCTACACCTTC; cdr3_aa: CASSPGGTGLGRGYGYTF
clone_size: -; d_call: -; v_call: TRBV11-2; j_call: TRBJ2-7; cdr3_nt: TGTGCCAGCAGGTTAGGGCAATACTCCTACAATGAGCAGTACTTC; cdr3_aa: CASRLGQYSYNEQYF
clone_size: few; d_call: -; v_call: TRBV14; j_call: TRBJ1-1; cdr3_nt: TGTGCCAGCAGCCAAGCAACCATGAACACTGAAGCTTTCTTT; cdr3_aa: CASSQATMNTEAFF
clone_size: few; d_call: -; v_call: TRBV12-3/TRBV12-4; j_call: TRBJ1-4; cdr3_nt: TGTGCCAGCAGTTCCGGTCTTGAGGAAAAACTGTTTTTT; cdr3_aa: CASSSGLEEKLFF
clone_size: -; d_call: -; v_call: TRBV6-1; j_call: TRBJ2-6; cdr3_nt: TGTGCCAGCAGTGAAGCGCTTCAGGGGGCCAACGTCCTGACTTTC; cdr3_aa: CASSEALQGANVLTF
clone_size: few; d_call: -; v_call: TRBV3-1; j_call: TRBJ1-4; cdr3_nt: TGTGCCAGCAGCACGTCAGGGTTGGGGGAAAAACTGTTTTTT; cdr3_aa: CASSTSGLGEKLFF
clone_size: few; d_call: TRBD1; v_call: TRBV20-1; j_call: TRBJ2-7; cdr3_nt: TGCAGTGCTCCACTGACAGGGAACTACGAGCAGTACTTC; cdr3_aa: CSAPLTGNYEQYF
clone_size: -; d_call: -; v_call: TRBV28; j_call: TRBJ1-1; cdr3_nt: TGTGCCAGCAGTCCCAGCGGGGTGAACACTGAAGCTTTCTTT; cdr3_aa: CASSPSGVNTEAFF
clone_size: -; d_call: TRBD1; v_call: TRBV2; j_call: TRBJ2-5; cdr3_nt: TGTGCCAGCAGTGAAGCGACAGGGGAAATCCAAGAGACCCAGTACTTC; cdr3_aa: CASSEATGEIQETQYF
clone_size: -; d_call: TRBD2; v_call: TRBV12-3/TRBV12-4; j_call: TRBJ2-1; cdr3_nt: TGTGCCAGCAGCCTACACCCCGGGGGGAGTGAGCAGTTCTTC; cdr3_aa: CASSLHPGGSEQFF